This T cell receptor beta chain was recorded in a study of blood T cell repertoires in COVID-19. Turning to the study itself: Whether acute or convalescent, the COVID-19 samples came from the United States, Italy and Spain. PBMCs, B-cell-depleted T cells, or T cells were the source of the cDNA or gDNA that made up the material.

Authors' analysis steps: Amplification from reference gene primers served as the basis for estimated nucleated cell counts. TCRdb's copy holds only in-frame clones and misses some; the assay was immunoSEQ multiplex PCR. V and J calls and clone size are given by that table; D and trimming were obtained from the DNA. The sample lists tens of thousands of clones; more than 85% were seen once. Germline V gives CDR1 SGHDT, CDR2 YYEEEE. Trimming took off 4 bases at V and 0 bases at J, with 8 bases between the two ends. This CDR3 is 14 amino acids long. What was sequenced was peripheral blood. This chain links TRBV5-6 with TRBJ1-3, with D unresolved. This clonotype was sampled from a man between 70 and 80 years old with acute or convalescent COVID-19. The CDR3 coding sequence is TGTGCCAGCAGCCAAGGGAGCTCTGGAAACACCATATATTTT. This sequence encodes CASSQGSSGNTIYF. Supplemented by reference TRBV5-6 and TRBJ1-3, the full variable domain reads DAGVTQSPTHLIKTRGQQVTLRCSPKSGHDTVSWYQQALGQGPQFIFQYYEEEERQRGNFPDRFSGHQFPNYSSELNVNALLLGDSALYLCASSQGSSGNTIYFGEGSWLTVV.